This T cell receptor (beta chain) was recovered during a study of beta chain features in type 1 diabetes (dated by TCRdb to between 2017 and 2018). For context, the study as a whole: Patients and healthy donors did not differ in mean age, gender distribution, total cell number or subset yield. In the study, recently diagnosed type 1 diabetes patients and matched healthy donors were compared on the TCRB repertoires of their sorted circulating CD4+ T cell subsets. Regulatory and stem cell-like memory subsets were isolated from only 8 patients and about eight healthy donors, whereas naive and central memory subsets came from all 30 or so donors. A total of 107,917,701 sorted cells were examined across all samples, and RNA yield correlated strongly with the number of cells per subset. What the work shows at the level of the full study, not this receptor alone: In all four CD4+ subsets, TCRB CDR3 length was moderately but significantly shorter in type 1 diabetes patients. HLA sub-analyses involved small numbers of individuals, so any influence of HLA type on TCRB rearrangement remained unresolved. Naive, central memory and regulatory TCRB repertoires appeared to be more alike among patients than among healthy donors. Because cDNA was sequenced instead of genomic DNA, highly expressing activated cells could be over-represented, though the groups showed no difference in activation or CD3 levels. PCR might favor shorter templates, but patient and control samples were amplified and corrected together, so any skew would affect both groups equally. At VDJ recombination sites, type 1 diabetes patients had fewer insertions and more deleted nucleotides, which implies abnormalities in thymic rearrangement.

Per the germline V gene, SQVTM is the CDR1 and ANQGSEA is the CDR2. The CDR3 goes from the cysteine to the phenylalanine over 13 residues. Only the CDR3 portion is preserved as DNA: 39 bases, with reading frame beginning at the first base. Ends trimmed: V by 6 bases, J by 6 bases; bases unmatched to a gene: 7. A remark on this clone: Its antigen target is currently unknown. No quality values exist for individual bases; no much larger clone is one base distant.

From each donor, a single peripheral blood sample of about 116 mL on average was drawn into heparinised tubes. A BD FACSAria II was used to sort naive, central memory, regulatory and stem cell-like memory CD4+ T cells with a panel that included CD45RO, CCR7, CD25, CD127, CD95 and CD27. Purity was above 95% for every sorted population. PBMCs were isolated immediately by Lymphoprep density gradient centrifugation and stained directly without culture. Samples were stained and sorted in pairs, with one healthy donor and one patient per experiment, so that batch effects were minimized. The High Capacity cDNA Reverse Transcription Kit was used to reverse transcribe all of the isolated RNA, meaning that expressed TCRB transcripts were what got sequenced. Deep immunoSEQ sequencing was performed on naive, central memory and regulatory T cell samples, with an average of about 3.57 million total reads per sample. After sorted cells were lysed in RLT buffer, RNA was extracted with DNase-treated RNeasy Micro or Mini kits, with the choice depending on cell number. Each cell subset was processed on its own to prevent cross-contamination, while patient and healthy donor samples were processed together. TCRB sequences were amplified from cDNA with the immunoSEQ multiplex PCR, producing 87-bp fragments spanning the CDR3 region. Sequencing of the amplicons was performed on the Illumina HiSeq platform. Per the authors' processing: PCR bias was corrected computationally using synthetic template baselines, and reads within Hamming distance 2 were collapsed, with unmergeable singletons discarded. By aligning reads against IMGT, V, D and J genes, CDR3 length, and insertions or deletions at six rearrangement sites were assigned. Within each subset, clonotype counts were normalized to sorted cell number, and only after that were true diversity and Gini coefficients computed with the tcR R package. Repertoire sharing was quantified using the overlap coefficient calculated on TCRB nucleotide sequences. Out-of-frame TCRB sequences from naive cells were analyzed as a proxy for the pre-selection repertoire. The table was pulled from immuneACCESS by TCRdb, which kept in-frame rearrangements only. Such tables lose some clones; where checked, under half of the loss comes from unresolved V genes, and the rest has no known cause. From that table come the V and J calls and clone size; the DNA was used to work out D and trimming. This sample comprises a few hundred thousand clones, less than 15% of them detected only once. The top ten clones comprise around 0.016% of the sample.

The source of this sequence is a woman under 30 with type 1 diabetes. The sequence is built from TRBV29-1 and TRBJ1-4, with 7 central nucleotides matching TRBD1. The specimen was naive CD4+ T cells from blood. The sample's cell subset or site label is to be understood as: true naive CD4+ T cells. In nucleotides, the sequence is TGCAGCGTGACCGGGACAGACCATGAAAAACTGTTTTTT. This translates into CSVTGTDHEKLFF.